This paragraph reports one TCR beta chain. Its specificity is unknown. The sample comes from a study of T cells after yellow fever vaccination. Study background: Fractions of limited cellularity were prepared by means of SMART-Seq v4 Ultra Low Input. Study results and caveats: Overlap between CD4 and CD8 compartments was detected for a small share of clonotypes. Repertoires sorted by FACS could include abundant clonotypes that are contaminants from the bulk population. Compared with primary, the secondary response was weaker and peaked at day 5, not 15.

TCRdb passed the 5' RACE reads through MiXCR, listing each CDR3 protein once. The sample yields 350,000 to 450,000 distinct CDR3 sequences, roughly a sixth seen once. With V trimmed by 3 bases and J by 1 base, 5 bases remained unmatched. CDR3 length: 15 amino acids. The sequencing used PBMCs, collected before the yellow fever booster vaccination. The J gene is TRBJ2-5, the V gene TRBV12-3 or TRBV12-4, with TRBD1 identical over 7 bases. The TCR sequence derives from a man aged 18 to 30 who received the YFV17D yellow fever vaccine. Here the CDR3 DNA reads TGTGCCAGCAGTTTGTACAGGGGTGGCCAAGAGACCCAGTACTTC. Its translation is CASSLYRGGQETQYF.